One sample yielded the 25 T cell receptor beta chains listed below, sequenced in a study of T cell responses to AZD1222 COVID-19 vaccine (dated by TCRdb to the early 2020s). The time point label, as the study defines it: about 28 days (+/-7) after the second vaccine dose. The sample's treatment or condition, from its label and the paper: meningococcal conjugate vaccine given as trial control. Library preparation was by the immunoSEQ multiplex PCR assay. What TCRdb holds here is the immuneACCESS table cut down to in-frame rearrangements. Part of the clones is not present; checked against another copy, under half of the missing clones reflect an unresolved V gene, and the others are unexplained. In all, the sample holds approximately 130,000 clones, and approximately 92% of those were seen once. The top ten clonotypes cover 4% to 4.5% of the sample. Sequencing was performed on peripheral blood, taken 28 days after the second dose of the MenACWY control vaccine. These TCRs come from an adult who received the MenACWY meningococcal vaccine as a control.

The chain couples TRBV25-1 to TRBJ2-1, with D possibly matching TRBD1 (5 bases). The V end lost 7 bases, the J end lost 8 bases, and 15 bases lay between the germline ends. CDR3 length: 13 amino acids. Germline V gives CDR1 MGHDK, CDR2 SYGVNS. CDR3 in DNA: TGTGCCAGCACGGACACGGTTTCGGATGAGCAGTTCTTC. Encoded protein: CASTDTVSDEQFF.

The V call is TRBV28, the J call TRBJ1-5; D not certain. Germline V lookup: CDR1 MDHEN, CDR2 SYDVKM. The CDR3 has 13 amino acids. The ends were cut back, 7 bases at V and 5 bases at J, with 12 bases in the middle. CDR3 loop: CASKQGRHQPQHF. As DNA, the CDR3 is TGTGCCAGCAAGCAAGGCAGACATCAGCCCCAGCATTTT.

This chain links TRBV7-2 with TRBJ2-3; 7 nucleotides agree with TRBD1. V shed 0 bases, J shed 10 bases, and the junction held 10 bases outside the gene matches. This CDR3 region has 15 residues. Germline V gene lookup returns CDR1 SGHTA and CDR2 FQGNSA. The CDR3 DNA follows: TGTGCCAGCAGCTTAGCAACCCCGAGACAGGGCGCGCAGTATTTT. It codes for CASSLATPRQGAQYF.

The chain joins TRBV28 to TRBJ2-7; possibly TRBD2 for D (5 bases). Trimming took 5 bases from V and 0 from J, leaving 8 bases between them. The CDR3 loop spans 13 amino acids. The germline V gene encodes CDR1 MDHEN and CDR2 SYDVKM. The CDR3 protein is CASSERDSYEQYV. The DNA of the CDR3 is TGTGCCAGCAGTGAACGGGACTCCTACGAGCAGTACGTC.

The J gene is TRBJ2-1, the V gene TRBV19; 12 nucleotides match TRBD2. Germline loops: CDR1 LNHDA, CDR2 SQIVND (reference sequence). The V and J ends lost 3 bases and 4 bases, in that order; junction bases with no gene match: 1. The CDR3 extends over 15 amino acids. The CDR3 bases are TGTGCCAGTAGTATCACTAGCGGGAGGTACAATGAGCAGTTCTTC. Its translation is CASSITSGRYNEQFF.

The V call is TRBV7-9, the J call TRBJ2-5, with no clear D. Per the germline V gene, CDR1 is SEHNR and CDR2 is FQNEAQ (reference sequence). V lost 1 base and J lost 2, with 17 bases in between. This CDR3 has 17 amino acids. CDR3 DNA sequence: TGTGCCAGCAGCTTAGGGGCCAGACTTGACATACAAGAGACCCAGTACTTC. Translation gives CASSLGARLDIQETQYF.

The V call is TRBV28, the J call TRBJ2-1, with 8 bases matching TRBD1. CDR1 is MDHEN, CDR2 SYDVKM, per germline. V shed 7 bases, J shed 4 bases, and the junction held 12 bases outside the gene matches. This CDR3 has 16 amino acids. This CDR3 reads CASIPRGQASYNEQFF. CDR3 coding DNA: TGTGCCAGCATCCCTCGGGGACAGGCCTCTTACAATGAGCAGTTCTTC.

The chain joins TRBV7-9 to TRBJ1-6; tentatively, D is TRBD1 (5 bases). V was trimmed by 2 bases and J by 4 bases, leaving 18 bases between them. The CDR3 is made up of 18 amino acids. Germline V gene data show CDR1 as SEHNR and CDR2 as FQNEAQ (reference sequence). CDR3 protein: CASSLSPGRQFYNSPLHF. Here the CDR3 DNA reads TGTGCCAGCAGCTTATCCCCGGGACGGCAATTTTATAATTCACCCCTCCACTTT.

This clone appeared once. This sequence joins TRBV28 and TRBJ2-2; 8 bases match TRBD2. Germline V gene sequence: CDR1 MDHEN, CDR2 SYDVKM. The junction had 8 bases not matched to a gene; V was cut back by 6 bases and J by 8 bases. The CDR3 covers 14 residues. The CDR3 DNA reads as TGTGCCAGCAGAGGGGGACTAGTTGGTGGGGAGCTGTTTTTT. Translating it yields CASRGGLVGGELFF.

This clone was detected only once. Here the CDR3 reads CASSQDPGEGANVLTF. In DNA, the CDR3 is TGTGCCAGCAGCCAAGATCCAGGGGAAGGGGCCAACGTCCTGACTTTC. This sequence joins TRBV14 and TRBJ2-6; D possibly corresponds to TRBD1 (6 bases). CDR1 is SGHDN, CDR2 FVKESK, per germline. The CDR3 runs 16 residues. Trimming took 0 bases from V and 4 from J, leaving 10 bases between them.

The chain links TRBV6-1 to TRBJ2-3; D is uncertain. The V gene lost 3 bases and the J gene lost 1 base, with 8 bases spanning the gap. Germline CDR1 MNHNS, CDR2 SASEGT. The CDR3 totals 14 residues. The CDR3 sequence is CASSEVPGTDTQYF. Written as DNA, the CDR3 is TGTGCCAGCAGTGAGGTACCAGGCACAGATACGCAGTATTTT.

The V and J genes are TRBV9 and TRBJ2-1; 9 nucleotides align to TRBD2. Germline V gene sequence: CDR1 SGDLS, CDR2 YYNGEE. The V gene end was trimmed by 0 bases and the J gene end by 8 bases; junction bases not matched to a gene: 12. CDR3 length equals 17 residues. The CDR3 region has the DNA TGTGCCAGCAGCGTAGCTACAGTTAGCGGGAGAAGGGATGAGCAGTTCTTC. Its translation is CASSVATVSGRRDEQFF. The full variable domain, rest sourced from reference TRBV9 and TRBJ2-1, is DSGVTQTPKHLITATGQRVTLRCSPRSGDLSVYWYQQSLDQGLQFLIQYYNGEERAKGNILERFSAQQFPDLHSELNLSSLELGDSALYFCASSVATVSGRRDEQFFGPGTRLTVL.

This CDR3 reads CASSQDRTPNQPQHF. Here the CDR3 DNA reads TGTGCCAGCAGCCAAGATCGTACACCAAATCAGCCCCAGCATTTT. The chain uses TRBV3-1 (or the pseudogene TRBV3-2) and TRBJ1-5; no definite D call. This CDR3 is 15 amino acids long. From germline, CDR1 is LGHDT and CDR2 YNNKEL (reference sequence). Trimming removed 0 bases from V and 4 bases from J, with 10 bases in between.

V gene TRBV5-1 combines with J gene TRBJ1-2; 8 bases are a match to TRBD1. Germline loops: CDR1 SGHRS, CDR2 YFSETQ. After removal of 4 bases from V and 0 bases from J, the junction contained 2 bases not matched to a gene. The CDR3 is 14 residues long. The CDR3: CASSGQGSNYGYTF. The CDR3 region has the DNA TGCGCCAGCAGCGGACAGGGCTCTAACTATGGCTACACCTTC.

This chain uses TRBV25-1 with TRBJ1-2; D possibly corresponds to TRBD1 (6 bases). The CDR3 covers 13 residues. V lost 6 bases and J lost 2, with 10 bases in between. The germline V gene encodes CDR1 MGHDK and CDR2 SYGVNS. The CDR3 protein is CASSLGQNYGYTF. DNA for the CDR3: TGTGCCAGCAGCCTAGGACAGAACTATGGCTACACCTTC.

The chain combines TRBV4-2 with TRBJ2-7; TRBD2 agrees at 11 bases. The CDR3 is 16 residues long. V shed 0 bases, J shed 4 bases, and the junction held 5 bases outside the gene matches. CDR1 LGHNA and CDR2 YNFKEQ come from the germline V gene. The CDR3 sequence: CASSQELWTSGYEQYF. In DNA form, the CDR3 reads TGTGCCAGCAGCCAAGAATTGTGGACTAGCGGGTACGAGCAGTACTTC.

Regarding this clone: Other DNA sequences in this sample translate to the same CDR3. The CDR3 spells CASSYTGNTEAFF. Here the CDR3 DNA reads TGTGCCAGCAGTTATACAGGGAACACTGAAGCTTTCTTT. This chain uses TRBV6-5 with TRBJ1-1, with D maybe TRBD1 (5 bases). Trimming removed 3 bases at V and 1 base at J, with 6 bases between. This CDR3 comprises 13 residues. The germline gives CDR1 MNHEY, CDR2 SVGAGI.

V is TRBV6-6 and J is TRBJ2-3; tentative D call: TRBD2 (5 bases). This CDR3 spans 15 amino acids. V was trimmed by 0 bases and J by 4 bases, leaving 11 bases between them. Per germline, CDR1 MNHNY and CDR2 SVGAGI (reference sequence). CDR3 in amino acids: CASSYSGESADTQYF. For the CDR3, the DNA is TGTGCCAGCAGTTACTCTGGGGAGTCAGCAGATACGCAGTATTTT.

This clone was picked up one time. This rearrangement joins TRBV6-6 to TRBJ2-1; 7 positions agree with TRBD1. Germline V gene data show CDR1 as MNHNY and CDR2 as SVGAGI (reference sequence). Trimming at V came to 6 bases and at J to 10 bases, leaving 9 bases not matched to a gene. The CDR3 totals 13 residues. Here the CDR3 reads CASSPTGEREQFF. DNA for the CDR3: TGTGCCAGCAGCCCTACAGGGGAGAGGGAGCAGTTCTTC.

The chain combines TRBV7-9 with TRBJ2-7, with 9 bases matching TRBD1. This CDR3 contains 14 residues. The germline CDR1 and CDR2 sequences are SEHNR and FQNEAQ (reference sequence). The V and J ends lost 5 bases and 3 bases, in that order; junction bases with no gene match: 5. Here the CDR3 reads CASSPKGQGYEQYF. CDR3 in DNA: TGTGCCAGCAGCCCAAAGGGACAGGGCTACGAGCAGTACTTC.

The chain is built from TRBV7-2 and TRBJ2-7; D is uncertain. The length of the CDR3 is 15 residues. From germline, CDR1 is SGHTA and CDR2 FQGNSA. V dropped 0 bases and J dropped 4 bases, with 13 bases sitting between them. The CDR3 DNA sequence: TGTGCCAGCAGCTTAGCCGGGCCTTACTTGTACGAGCAGTACTTC. As protein: CASSLAGPYLYEQYF.

The rearrangement uses TRBV6-4 and TRBJ2-1, with TRBD2 as a possible D gene (6 bases). The CDR3 contains 15 residues. Looked up from germline, CDR1 is MRHNA and CDR2 is SNTAGT. Deletions cut 5 bases from V and 5 bases from J, with 16 bases between. The CDR3 sequence is CASSFGAGAHNEQFF. As DNA, the CDR3 is TGTGCCAGCAGTTTTGGAGCGGGTGCCCACAATGAGCAGTTCTTC.

The chain is built from TRBV7-8 and TRBJ2-1, with D hard to call. The V and J ends lost 5 bases and 7 bases respectively, with 9 bases between them. The CDR3 is 12 amino acids. The germline V gene has CDR1 SGHVS and CDR2 FQNEAQ. In nucleotides, the CDR3 is TGTGCCAGCAGCCCCGGTGGAAATGAGCAGTTCTTC. It codes for CASSPGGNEQFF. Variable domain in full (rest from reference TRBV7-8 and TRBJ2-1): GAGVSQSPRYKVAKRGQDVALRCDPISGHVSLFWYQQALGQGPEFLTYFQNEAQLDKSGLPSDRFFAERPEGSVSTLKIQRTQQEDSAVYLCASSPGGNEQFFGPGTRLTVL.

The chain is built from TRBV19 and TRBJ1-3; D is undetermined. Germline lookup yields CDR1 LNHDA and CDR2 SQIVND (reference sequence). The V gene lost 11 bases and the J gene lost 3 bases, with 17 bases spanning the gap. The CDR3 is made up of 14 amino acids. CDR3 loop: CAATAGVGGNTIYF. The CDR3 DNA sequence: TGTGCCGCTACGGCAGGAGTCGGTGGAAACACCATATATTTT.

The chain employs TRBV12-2 and TRBJ1-5; the D call TRBD1 from the table was never checked on the DNA. TRBV12-2 is shown as a pseudogene. This CDR3 has 18 residues. DNA for the CDR3: TGTGCAAGTCGCTTAGATGGGGACAGGGCCGTTAGCAATCAGCCCCAGCATTTT. This translates into CASRLDGDRAVSNQPQHF.